Following are 28 T cell receptor beta chains from one sample sequenced in a study of cytomegalovirus exposure and HLA in healthy donors. The PCR was carried out with 60 Vbeta primers and 13 Jbeta primers. The assay was immunoSEQ multiplex PCR, and TCRdb's table has in-frame clones only and misses some. This table holds 150,000 or so clones, more than 7.5% found once. Sequencing was carried out using PBMCs. These TCRs come from a man aged 50 to 59 in good health and CMV-seronegative.

The table lists this clone with a few counts. The chain joins TRBV5-4 to TRBJ2-7, with D possibly being TRBD2 (6 bases). This CDR3 has 12 residues. Germline loops: CDR1 SGHNT, CDR2 YYREEE (reference sequence). V was cut by 4 bases and J by 6 bases, with 11 bases left in between. The CDR3 region has the DNA TGTGCCAGCAGCCTGACTAGTACCGAGCAGTACTTC. It encodes CASSLTSTEQYF.

This chain connects TRBV29-1 to TRBJ2-2; TRBD1 aligns across 7 bases. Germline trimming cut 5 bases from V and 0 bases from J; bases unmatched to any gene: 3. The germline V gene encodes CDR1 SQVTM and CDR2 ANQGSEA. The CDR3 runs to 14 residues. The CDR3 reads CSVTDRANTGELFF. As DNA, the CDR3 is TGCAGCGTTACAGACAGGGCGAACACCGGGGAGCTGTTTTTT.

The rearrangement links TRBV5-1 to TRBJ1-1; D call uncertain. V was clipped by 4 bases and J by 1 base, with 20 bases between them. The CDR3 totals 17 residues. Germline CDR1 is SGHRS and CDR2 is YFSETQ. The CDR3, as DNA: TGCGCCAGCAGCGCCAGGACTCCTCAACGAAGGAACACTGAAGCTTTCTTT. Translated: CASSARTPQRRNTEAFF. The full variable domain, in which reference TRBV5-1 and TRBJ1-1 provide the parts outside the CDR3, is KAGVTQTPRYLIKTRGQQVTLSCSPISGHRSVSWYQQTPGQGLQFLFEYFSETQRNKGNFPGRFSGRQFSNSRSEMNVSTLELGDSALYLCASSARTPQRRNTEAFFGQGTRLTVV.

This clone was counted a few times. This chain joins TRBV5-1 and TRBJ2-3, with TRBD1 identical over 10 bases. The CDR3 covers 18 residues. Germline CDR1 and CDR2: SGHRS and YFSETQ. The J segment lost 1 base and the V segment lost 4 bases, leaving 12 bases of the junction unmatched. In DNA, the CDR3 is TGCGCCAGCAGCGATCGCCTAGGACAGGGGGTAGGCACAGATACGCAGTATTTT. Protein product: CASSDRLGQGVGTDTQYF.

This clone was observed a few times. The J gene is TRBJ1-5, the V gene TRBV6-6, with a weak D call TRBD1 (5 bases). The V end was cut by 7 bases, the J end by 6 bases, with 16 bases between. The CDR3 has 14 amino acids. The germline CDR1 and CDR2 sequences are MNHNY and SVGAGI (reference sequence). Written as DNA, the CDR3 is TGTGCCAGCAAAGGGCAGAATAGGGGTCAGCCCCAGCATTTT. This gives the protein CASKGQNRGQPQHF.

The V call is TRBV7-6, the J call TRBJ2-3, with a tentative D call TRBD2 (5 bases). The CDR3 is made up of 16 amino acids. The V end was cut by 2 bases, the J end by 1 base, with 13 bases between. CDR1 and CDR2 from the germline V gene are SGHVS and FNYEAQ. CDR3 residues: CASSLFRADRTDTQYF. CDR3 nucleotide sequence: TGTGCCAGCAGCTTATTTAGAGCGGACCGCACAGATACGCAGTATTTT.

This chain connects TRBV5-4 to TRBJ2-2; D ambiguous. Deletions cut 0 bases from V and 2 bases from J, with 5 bases between. CDR3 size: 14 residues. Per the germline V gene, CDR1 is SGHNT and CDR2 is YYREEE (reference sequence). The CDR3 loop reads CASSLGANTGELFF. The CDR3 coding sequence is TGTGCCAGCAGCTTGGGGGCTAACACCGGGGAGCTGTTTTTT.

In this sample, this clone is medium-sized. V usage is TRBV27 and J usage is TRBJ1-1; D not certain. V dropped 4 bases and J dropped 5 bases, with 14 bases sitting between them. This CDR3 has 14 residues. Germline CDR1 reads MNHEY; CDR2 reads SMNVEV (reference sequence). The CDR3 coding sequence is TGTGCCAGCAGTTCGGGATCCGTGCAGACTGAAGCTTTCTTT. It translates to CASSSGSVQTEAFF.

The chain combines TRBV29-1 with TRBJ2-7, with 7 bases aligning to TRBD2. With 4 bases clipped from V and 1 base from J, the junction kept 4 bases outside the gene matches. The CDR3 extends over 13 amino acids. The germline V gene has CDR1 SQVTM and CDR2 ANQGSEA. DNA of the CDR3: TGCAGCGTTGGGGGAGGGGCTTCCTACGAGCAGTACTTC. It yields the protein CSVGGGASYEQYF.

V gene TRBV27 combines with J gene TRBJ2-3; 13 nucleotides agree with TRBD2. Germline V CDR1 and CDR2: MNHEY, SMNVEV (reference sequence). The CDR3 sequence is 17 residues long. V dropped 1 base and J dropped 2; count of bases not matched to a gene: 3. The CDR3 DNA follows: TGTGCCAGCAGTTTATGGACTAGCGGGAGTTACACAGATACGCAGTATTTT. Protein sequence: CASSLWTSGSYTDTQYF.

This clone was counted between two and nine times. The chain couples TRBV6-5 to TRBJ1-3; 11 nucleotides align to TRBD1. Looked up from germline, CDR1 is MNHEY and CDR2 is SVGAGI. There are 15 residues in the CDR3. Trimming removed 6 bases from V and 4 bases from J; junction bases left unmatched: 5. This CDR3 reads CASRADRGLGNTIYF. The CDR3 region has the DNA TGTGCCAGCAGGGCGGACAGGGGGCTAGGAAACACCATATATTTT.

The chain has TRBV28 and TRBJ2-3; D is perhaps TRBD1 (5 bases). The CDR3 spans 14 residues. V gave up 5 bases and J gave up 0 bases, with 9 bases separating them. Germline-derived CDR1 and CDR2 are MDHEN and SYDVKM. CDR3: CASSRGVSTDTQYF. CDR3 in DNA: TGTGCCAGCAGTAGGGGCGTAAGCACAGATACGCAGTATTTT.

This clone was observed a handful of times. The chain carries TRBV10-3 and TRBJ2-5; 9 bases are shared with TRBD2. Germline-derived CDR1 and CDR2 are ENHRY and SYGVKD. CDR3 length equals 15 residues. The V and J ends lost 6 bases and 1 base, in that order; junction bases with no gene match: 6. CDR3 bases: TGTGCCATCAGGCAGAGCGGGGGGCCCCAAGAGACCCAGTACTTC. This codes for CAIRQSGGPQETQYF.

This clone appeared a few times. This chain links TRBV4-1 with TRBJ2-5; weak D call: TRBD1 (6 bases). Trimming took 0 bases from V and 9 from J, leaving 14 bases between them. Germline CDR1 MGHRA, CDR2 YSYEKL. CDR3 length: 14 amino acids. CDR3 sequence (DNA): TGCGCCAGCAGCCAAGATCCCACAGGGTCGGCCCAGTACTTC. This encodes CASSQDPTGSAQYF.

CDR3 residues: CASSPGAGANVLTF. CDR3 bases: TGTGCCAGCAGTCCAGGGGCTGGGGCCAACGTCCTGACTTTC. V is TRBV28 and J is TRBJ2-6, with a weak D call TRBD1 (6 bases). There are 14 residues in the CDR3. Trimming took 5 bases from V and 2 from J, leaving 7 bases between them. Germline V gene lookup returns CDR1 MDHEN and CDR2 SYDVKM.

This clone was counted between two and nine times. The chain carries TRBV19 and TRBJ2-2; D may be TRBD2 (5 bases). Germline lookup yields CDR1 LNHDA and CDR2 SQIVND (reference sequence). V was trimmed by 6 bases and J by 8 bases, leaving 13 bases between them. The CDR3 totals 13 residues. The CDR3 DNA reads as TGTGCCAGTAGCCGGGATTTTGCGGGGGAGCTGTTTTTT. Translated: CASSRDFAGELFF.

In the case of this clone: Compared with germline, one end of the junction differs, possibly owing to a read error. The chain employs TRBV6-1 and TRBJ2-5; TRBD2 might be the D (6 bases). CDR1 and CDR2 from the germline V gene are MNHNS and SASEGT. The CDR3 has 17 residues. Written as DNA, the CDR3 is TGTGCCAGCAGTGAAATTCTGGGAGGCGGAGTACAAGAGAACCAGTACTTC. Amino acids: CASSEILGGGVQENQYF.

The chain uses TRBV5-4 and TRBJ2-3; 16 positions agree with TRBD2. The CDR3 runs to 18 residues. Unmatched junction bases numbered 9, after V lost 3 bases and J lost 5 bases. Looked up from germline, CDR1 is SGHNT and CDR2 is YYREEE (reference sequence). The CDR3 protein is CASSSRGTSGGAGDTQYF. DNA of the CDR3: TGTGCCAGCAGCTCCCGTGGGACTAGCGGGGGGGCCGGAGATACGCAGTATTTT.

The V gene is TRBV5-1, the J gene TRBJ2-1, with 8 positions matching TRBD2. The CDR3 loop spans 15 amino acids. The ends lost 4 bases at V and 6 bases at J; junction bases unmatched: 9. Looked up from germline, CDR1 is SGHRS and CDR2 is YFSETQ. The CDR3 here is CASSTLAARGNEQFF. The CDR3 DNA follows: TGCGCCAGCAGCACACTAGCGGCAAGGGGCAATGAGCAGTTCTTC. The full variable domain, its missing parts supplied by reference TRBV5-1 and TRBJ2-1, is KAGVTQTPRYLIKTRGQQVTLSCSPISGHRSVSWYQQTPGQGLQFLFEYFSETQRNKGNFPGRFSGRQFSNSRSEMNVSTLELGDSALYLCASSTLAARGNEQFFGPGTRLTVL.

The rearrangement uses TRBV2 and TRBJ1-4, with D hard to call. Germline V gene sequence: CDR1 SNHLY, CDR2 FYNNEI. V was shortened by 11 bases and J by 2 bases, with 15 bases between the two germline ends. This CDR3 region has 14 residues. This CDR3 is CAGHEGSTNEKLFF. CDR3 nucleotides: TGTGCCGGGCATGAGGGCAGTACTAATGAAAAACTGTTTTTT.

This clone was detected only a few times. The V gene is TRBV7-2, the J gene TRBJ2-1, with 7 bases lining up with TRBD2. From germline, CDR1 is SGHTA and CDR2 FQGNSA. J gave up 3 bases and V 4 bases, and 6 bases lay outside the gene matches. The CDR3 is made up of 15 amino acids. In DNA, the CDR3 is TGTGCCAGCAGCTCTCGGCTAGCGGTCTACAATGAGCAGTTCTTC. Protein sequence: CASSSRLAVYNEQFF.

This clone turned up a few times. The chain couples TRBV5-1 to TRBJ2-3; 11 bases are shared with TRBD2. The CDR3 contains 17 residues. Per germline, CDR1 SGHRS and CDR2 YFSETQ. The V segment lost 1 base and the J segment 1 base; nucleotides outside the gene matches: 5. The CDR3 DNA reads as TGCGCCAGCAGCTTGACCGGGACTAGCGGTGGCACAGATACGCAGTATTTT. Its protein is CASSLTGTSGGTDTQYF.

The chain has TRBV19 and TRBJ1-2, with 7 bases matching TRBD1. The V gene's germline CDR1 is LNHDA and CDR2 SQIVND (reference sequence). The junction had 4 bases not matched to a gene; V was cut back by 6 bases and J by 3 bases. The CDR3 is 13 amino acids. The CDR3 loop reads CASSLGTDYGYTF. CDR3 DNA sequence: TGTGCCAGTAGCCTAGGGACAGACTATGGCTACACCTTC.

This clone was seen a few times. This chain uses TRBV30 with TRBJ2-3, with TRBD2 identical over 12 bases. With V trimmed by 1 base and J by 4 bases, 3 bases remained unmatched. Germline CDR1 GTSNPN, CDR2 SVGIG (reference sequence). CDR3 length equals 15 residues. DNA of the CDR3: TGTGCCTGGAGTGGACTAGCGGGAGACTCAGATACGCAGTATTTT. This codes for CAWSGLAGDSDTQYF.

This clone was picked up a small number of times. The chain combines TRBV7-8 with TRBJ1-4; no clear D. V lost 2 bases to trimming and J lost 8 bases, with 12 bases between them. The CDR3 runs 14 residues. Germline V CDR1 and CDR2: SGHVS, FQNEAQ. The CDR3 coding sequence is TGTGCCAGCAGCTTACTTTCATTACAGGAAAAACTGTTTTTT. Its protein product is CASSLLSLQEKLFF. Combining the CDR3 with reference TRBV7-8 and TRBJ1-4 gives the whole variable domain GAGVSQSPRYKVAKRGQDVALRCDPISGHVSLFWYQQALGQGPEFLTYFQNEAQLDKSGLPSDRFFAERPEGSVSTLKIQRTQQEDSAVYLCASSLLSLQEKLFFGSGTQLSVL.

The rearrangement links TRBV6-5 to TRBJ2-3; 9 nucleotides align to TRBD2. With V trimmed by 4 bases and J by 2 bases, 4 bases remained unmatched. CDR1 and CDR2 from the germline V gene are MNHEY and SVGAGI. The CDR3 has 15 residues. The DNA of the CDR3 is TGTGCCAGCAGTTCTCCTAGCGGGGCCACAGATACGCAGTATTTT. Translated, it gives CASSSPSGATDTQYF.

The chain employs TRBV7-3 and TRBJ2-6; perhaps TRBD1 as D (6 bases). The CDR3 runs 17 residues. Between the trimmed V and J ends, which lost 0 bases and 0 bases, there was a span of 9 bases. Germline values: CDR1 SGHTA, CDR2 FQGTGA. The chain's CDR3 is CASSLTTGPSGANVLTF. The DNA for the CDR3 is TGTGCCAGCAGCTTAACGACAGGACCCTCTGGGGCCAACGTCCTGACTTTC.

The V gene is TRBV27, the J gene TRBJ2-1; the match to TRBD2 covers 9 bases. The V and J ends lost 3 bases and 9 bases, in that order; junction bases with no gene match: 9. Germline assignment: CDR1 MNHEY and CDR2 SMNVEV (reference sequence). This CDR3 contains 15 residues. This CDR3 is CASSFLAGGGTEQFF. CDR3 sequence (DNA): TGTGCCAGCAGTTTTCTGGCGGGAGGGGGCACTGAGCAGTTCTTC.